The 12 T cell receptor beta chains given below trace back to one sample, sequenced in a study of T cell repertoires in ileal Crohn's disease. Time point in this sample: neoterminal ileum biopsy at postoperative endoscopy, about 6 months after surgery. TCRdb's copy holds only in-frame clones and misses some; the assay was immunoSEQ multiplex PCR. The sample has 10,000 to 15,000 clones; about four fifths are singletons. Input material: ileal tissue. The receptors derive from an adult with Crohn's disease.

The V call is TRBV20-1, the J call TRBJ1-1, with D hard to call. This CDR3 region has 11 residues. Between the trimmed V and J ends, which lost 6 bases and 2 bases, there was a span of 7 bases. CDR1 is DFQATT, CDR2 SNEGSKA, per germline (reference sequence). The CDR3 sequence is CSAPRNTEAFF. The CDR3 DNA sequence: TGCAGTGCACCGAGAAACACTGAAGCTTTCTTT.

This chain joins TRBV6-6 and TRBJ2-1; TRBD2 matches 15 bases. V was pared by 7 bases and J by 8 bases, with 6 bases of the junction left unmatched. This CDR3 is 15 amino acids long. Germline-derived CDR1 and CDR2 are MNHNY and SVGAGI (reference sequence). Here the CDR3 DNA reads TGTGCCAGCATCTTCGGACTAGCGGGGGGGGATGAGCAGTTCTTC. Residues: CASIFGLAGGDEQFF.

The rearrangement joins TRBV10-1 to TRBJ2-3; TRBD1 matches at 7 bases. The germline V gene encodes CDR1 WNHNN and CDR2 SYGVQD (reference sequence). V shed 3 bases, J shed 3 bases, and the junction held 3 bases outside the gene matches. This CDR3 comprises 14 residues. The chain's CDR3 is CASSDLQGTDTQYF. CDR3 nucleotides: TGCGCCAGCAGTGATCTACAGGGGACAGATACGCAGTATTTT.

V is TRBV19 and J is TRBJ2-3, with D tentatively TRBD1 (6 bases). With 3 bases removed from V and 3 bases from J, the gap between germline ends came to 13 bases. The CDR3 sequence is 15 residues long. Germline-derived CDR1 and CDR2 are LNHDA and SQIVND (reference sequence). CDR3 in DNA: TGTGCCAGTAGTATGATGGGGGCGCATACAGATACGCAGTATTTT. It encodes CASSMMGAHTDTQYF.

The rearrangement links TRBV20-1 to TRBJ1-1, with 7 bases that match TRBD1. This CDR3 has 11 residues. V lost 6 bases, J lost 4 bases, and 2 bases stayed unmatched. Germline lookup yields CDR1 DFQATT and CDR2 SNEGSKA (reference sequence). CDR3 loop: CSANRGTEAFF. DNA for the CDR3: TGCAGTGCCAACAGGGGCACTGAAGCTTTCTTT.

This chain joins TRBV6-5 and TRBJ1-6, with TRBD1 as a possible D gene (5 bases). From germline, CDR1 is MNHEY and CDR2 SVGAGI. V was pared by 7 bases and J by 13 bases, with 23 bases between. This CDR3 contains 15 residues. The CDR3 bases are TGTGCCAGCAATTTACGGGGGACCTCTTCTTTGCCCCTCCACTTT. It translates to CASNLRGTSSLPLHF.

V and J are TRBV19 and TRBJ2-3, with 8 bases that match TRBD1. Germline V gene sequence: CDR1 LNHDA, CDR2 SQIVND (reference sequence). CDR3 length: 15 amino acids. V dropped 6 bases and J dropped 4; count of bases not matched to a gene: 9. The CDR3 sequence: CASSSGTGGSDTQYF. DNA for the CDR3: TGTGCCAGTAGCTCCGGGACAGGAGGATCAGATACGCAGTATTTT.

This clone occurred a few times. The chain combines TRBV5-6 with TRBJ2-2; 8 positions agree with TRBD2. This CDR3 is 15 amino acids long. Trimming at V came to 5 bases and at J to 5 bases, leaving 8 bases not matched to a gene. Germline CDR1 is SGHDT and CDR2 is YYEEEE. The CDR3 spells CASREAGEWTGELFF. CDR3 coding DNA: TGTGCCAGCAGAGAAGCGGGAGAGTGGACCGGGGAGCTGTTTTTT.

The V call is TRBV28, the J call TRBJ2-3, with D possibly being TRBD2 (6 bases). This CDR3 is built from 14 residues. CDR1 and CDR2 from the germline V gene are MDHEN and SYDVKM. V lost 8 bases, J lost 6 bases, and 18 bases lay in between. The CDR3 protein is CASRGTGVTDTQYF. DNA for the CDR3: TGTGCCAGCCGGGGGACGGGGGTGACGGATACGCAGTATTTT.

The J gene is TRBJ1-6, the V gene TRBV10-3; TRBD1 is a possible D gene (5 bases). V lost 4 bases to trimming and J lost 9 bases, with 10 bases between them. CDR1 is ENHRY, CDR2 SYGVKD, per germline. The CDR3 contains 13 residues. This chain's CDR3 is CAISAQGGSPLHF. As DNA, the CDR3 is TGTGCCATCAGTGCCCAGGGAGGTTCACCCCTCCACTTT.

The chain carries TRBV28 and TRBJ2-7; possibly TRBD1 for D (6 bases). Per the germline V gene, CDR1 is MDHEN and CDR2 is SYDVKM. V gave up 6 bases and J gave up 7 bases, with 16 bases separating them. The CDR3 length is 13 residues. The CDR3 DNA reads TGTGCCAGCAGAACCGGACAGCCAGGGGAGCAGTACTTC. Translation: CASRTGQPGEQYF. The full variable domain, completed using reference TRBV28 and TRBJ2-7, is DVKVTQSSRYLVKRTGEKVFLECVQDMDHENMFWYRQDPGLGLRLIYFSYDVKMKEKGDIPEGYSVSREKKERFSLILESASTNQTSMYLCASRTGQPGEQYFGPGTRLTVT.

V is TRBV5-1 and J is TRBJ2-1; TRBD2 matches 8 bases. Germline CDR1 SGHRS, CDR2 YFSETQ. The CDR3 extends over 16 amino acids. After removal of 4 bases from V and 5 bases from J, the junction contained 11 bases not matched to a gene. The CDR3 spells CASSPPRGGLNNEQFF. The CDR3 DNA follows: TGCGCCAGCAGCCCACCCCGGGGGGGCCTCAACAATGAGCAGTTCTTC.